Each of the 3 T cell receptor beta chains below was sequenced from the same sample in a study of response to subunit inactivated influenza vaccine (dated by TCRdb to between 2018 and 2020). Libraries were prepared through RT-PCR. Sequencing took place on an Illumina HiSeq 2500. Clones were called with MiXCR by TCRdb after fastp trimmed the public reads at Q25, and only in-frame beta chains were retained. Identical CDR3 protein sequences are pooled into one entry, listed with their most common genes and DNA. Across this sample there are about 570,000 distinct CDR3 sequences, with 10% to 12% seen only once. The ten largest account for 8% to 13% of the sample. Another study also made use of these data, one on T cells expressing NK-cell markers. That second publication adds: TCR beta cDNA libraries were made by 5'RACE template switching that added a universal primer site and unique molecular identifiers.

Source: PBMCs from blood, taken on the day of vaccination. These receptors all come from a man aged 50 to 60 who received an inactivated influenza vaccine. Donor details come from another sample of the same person, matched by shared clones.

V usage is TRBV4-2 and J usage is TRBJ2-2, with 8 bases that match TRBD2. The CDR3 is 16 residues long. The germline V gene has CDR1 LGHNA and CDR2 YNFKEQ. Trimming at V came to 4 bases and at J to 5 bases, leaving 9 bases not matched to a gene. The CDR3 sequence: CASSRGSGGVTGELFF. The CDR3, as DNA: TGTGCCAGCAGCCGCGGCAGCGGGGGCGTAACCGGGGAGCTGTTTTTT.

CDR3 nucleotides: TGTGCCATCAGTGAGCACACCGGGACAGGGCAAGAGACCCAGTACTTC. This codes for CAISEHTGTGQETQYF. The gene calls are TRBV10-3 and TRBJ2-5, with TRBD1 identical over 9 bases. V lost 2 bases and J lost 2; bases outside the gene matches: 6. Germline lookup yields CDR1 ENHRY and CDR2 SYGVKD. The CDR3 is 16 residues long.

The chain joins TRBV20-1 to TRBJ2-1, with TRBD2 matching over 9 bases. Germline lookup yields CDR1 DFQATT and CDR2 SNEGSKA (reference sequence). J lost 4 bases, V lost 5 bases, and 9 bases had no gene match. There are 15 residues in the CDR3. The CDR3 nucleotides are TGCAGTGCTCCCAGTAGAGCGGGGGGTTACAATGAGCAGTTCTTC. Protein: CSAPSRAGGYNEQFF.